A selection of T cell receptor beta chains follows, all from one sample in a study of cytomegalovirus exposure and HLA in healthy donors. Assay: immunoSEQ multiplex PCR; the TCRdb copy retains only in-frame clones and omits some. The data contain over 110,000 clones, around 87% of them singletons. The sequenced sample consisted of PBMCs. Every receptor here comes from a man aged 18 to 29 in good health and CMV-seropositive. Each CDR3 is given with its conserved first and last residue. A D gene is named only where the DNA matches it firmly. Size is stated for part of the rows, as once, few or many counts, or as a class when the clone is expanded.

.	TRBV5-1	.	TRBJ2-1	CASSSAGIEQFF	TGCGCCAGCAGCTCGGCAGGGATCGAGCAGTTCTTC
.	TRBV19	TRBD1	TRBJ2-5	CASSAPTGGIETQYF	TGTGCCAGTAGTGCCCCGACAGGGGGGATAGAGACCCAGTACTTC
once	TRBV30	.	TRBJ2-1	CAWSVHDTYNEQFF	TGTGCCTGGAGTGTACATGACACATACAATGAGCAGTTCTTC
once	TRBV27	TRBD2	TRBJ2-3	CASSFSGIKISSTDTQYF	TGTGCCAGCAGTTTCAGCGGGATCAAAATCTCTAGCACAGATACGCAGTATTTT
.	TRBV7-9	.	TRBJ2-1	CASSPAGHGADEQFF	TGTGCCAGCAGCCCAGCGGGCCACGGAGCTGATGAGCAGTTCTTC
.	TRBV25-1	TRBD1	TRBJ2-7	CASSDVSRGRDEQYF	TGTGCCAGCAGTGATGTCAGCAGGGGGAGAGACGAGCAGTACTTC
.	TRBV29-1	TRBD1	TRBJ1-1	CSVARGDRLAFF	TGCAGCGTTGCCCGCGGGGACAGGTTGGCTTTCTTT
.	TRBV5-1	TRBD1	TRBJ2-5	CASSSGQVPQETQYF	TGCGCCAGCAGCTCCGGACAGGTCCCACAAGAGACCCAGTACTTC
.	TRBV29-1	.	TRBJ1-1	CSVRSFEDTEAFF	TGCAGCGTTCGATCGTTCGAGGATACTGAAGCTTTCTTT
.	TRBV5-4	TRBD1	TRBJ2-2	CASSYLQGPGELFF	TGTGCCAGCAGCTACTTACAGGGGCCCGGGGAGCTGTTTTTT
.	TRBV7-2	.	TRBJ2-5	CASSSYRWRPLGTQYF	TGTGCCAGCAGCTCTTACAGGTGGCGCCCACTCGGGACCCAGTACTTC
.	TRBV15	.	TRBJ2-1	CATSPRRWGPYNEQFF	TGTGCCACCAGCCCGAGGAGGTGGGGGCCTTACAATGAGCAGTTCTTC
once	TRBV5-5	TRBD1	TRBJ2-7	CASSLGQGGYEQYF	TGTGCCAGCAGCCTGGGACAGGGCGGTTACGAGCAGTACTTC
.	TRBV5-1	.	TRBJ2-7	CASSLGLYEQYF	TGCGCCAGCAGCTTGGGGCTCTACGAGCAGTACTTC
.	TRBV27	.	TRBJ1-2	CASSSRPMGGNYGYTF	TGTGCCAGCAGTTCTAGGCCTATGGGGGGTAACTATGGCTACACCTTC
.	TRBV18	TRBD2	TRBJ2-7	CASSPAGAYEQYF	TGTGCCAGCTCACCTGCGGGAGCCTACGAGCAGTACTTC
.	TRBV11-2	.	TRBJ1-1	CASSPRGFNLGAFF	TGTGCCAGCAGCCCAAGGGGGTTTAACCTGGGGGCTTTCTTT
.	TRBV7-6	.	TRBJ1-1	CASSALWRQTEAFF	TGTGCCAGCAGCGCCTTGTGGAGGCAAACTGAAGCTTTCTTT
.	TRBV11-3	.	TRBJ2-1	CASSLDRQRFEQFF	TGTGCCAGCAGCTTAGATCGTCAGCGATTTGAGCAGTTCTTC
.	TRBV7-8	TRBD2	TRBJ2-3	CASSAPTSGSPPDTQYF	TGTGCCAGCAGCGCTCCCACTAGCGGGAGCCCCCCAGATACGCAGTATTTT
.	TRBV7-8	.	TRBJ2-2	CASNLGDTGELFF	TGTGCCAGCAACCTAGGGGACACCGGGGAGCTGTTTTTT
.	TRBV2	.	TRBJ2-1	CASGREQFF	TGTGCCAGCGGGAGGGAGCAGTTCTTC
.	TRBV10-1	TRBD2	TRBJ2-1	CASSDSGGLMSNEQFF	TGCGCCAGCAGTGACAGCGGGGGATTGATGTCCAATGAGCAGTTCTTC
.	TRBV5-1	TRBD1	TRBJ1-1	CASSAAVNRGTEAFF	TGCGCCAGCAGCGCAGCAGTTAACAGGGGCACTGAAGCTTTCTTT
.	TRBV5-1	.	TRBJ1-4	CASSFGDSNEKLFF	TGCGCCAGCAGCTTCGGAGACAGTAATGAAAAACTGTTTTTT
.	TRBV5-4	TRBD2	TRBJ2-3	CASSRQLAGATDTQYF	TGTGCCAGCAGCCGTCAGCTAGCGGGGGCCACAGATACGCAGTATTTT
.	TRBV9	.	TRBJ1-6	CASSSAGEGNSPLHF	TGTGCCAGCAGCTCAGCGGGGGAAGGTAATTCACCCCTCCACTTT
.	TRBV5-6	.	TRBJ1-5	CASSAAEGWGGQPQHF	TGTGCCAGCAGCGCAGCAGAGGGCTGGGGAGGTCAGCCCCAGCATTTT
.	TRBV18	.	TRBJ2-7	CASSPTLDSGYEQYF	TGTGCCAGCTCACCTACACTGGATTCAGGCTACGAGCAGTACTTC
.	TRBV6-5	.	TRBJ1-1	CASRNQGNTEAFF	TGTGCCAGCAGGAATCAGGGGAACACTGAAGCTTTCTTT
once	TRBV7-3	TRBD2	TRBJ2-1	CASSSSGSPNNEQFF	TGTGCCAGCAGCTCGAGCGGGAGCCCCAACAATGAGCAGTTCTTC
once	TRBV10-1	.	TRBJ1-4	CASSEDRNEKLFF	TGCGCCAGCAGCGAGGACAGAAATGAAAAACTGTTTTTT